The rows below give T cell receptor beta chains drawn from one sample of a study of T cells in Graves' hyperthyroidism and ophthalmopathy. TCRdb recomputed calls from the multiplex PCR reads with MiXCR, one row per CDR3 protein. The table lists 550,000 to 800,000 distinct CDR3 sequences, approximately 15% of them singletons. The material sequenced was blood. The receptors shown here come from a man in his fifties or sixties with Graves' hyperthyroidism. Each CDR3 is given with its conserved first and last residue. The D gene is left open where the match is weak. Clone size, where shown, is once, few, many, or a class for clones that have expanded.

j_call: TRBJ1-5; v_call: TRBV2; d_call: -; clone_size: -; cdr3_aa: CASGREGGRQPQHF; cdr3_nt: TGTGCCAGCGGTCGGGAGGGGGGCCGTCAGCCCCAGCATTTT
j_call: TRBJ2-5; v_call: TRBV15; d_call: -; clone_size: -; cdr3_aa: CATSTRDGETQYF; cdr3_nt: TGTGCCACCAGCACCCGGGACGGAGAGACCCAGTACTTC
j_call: TRBJ1-2; v_call: TRBV7-2; d_call: -; clone_size: -; cdr3_aa: CASSINPVGSGYTF; cdr3_nt: TGTGCCAGCAGCATTAACCCAGTGGGTAGTGGCTACACCTTC
j_call: TRBJ2-5; v_call: TRBV9; d_call: -; clone_size: few; cdr3_aa: CASSSNRVTTKQETQYF; cdr3_nt: TGTGCCAGCAGCTCCAACAGGGTTACCACCAAACAAGAGACCCAGTACTTC
j_call: TRBJ2-7; v_call: TRBV5-1; d_call: TRBD1; clone_size: many; cdr3_aa: CATPRKGQGCHEQYF; cdr3_nt: TGCGCCACCCCGAGAAAGGGACAGGGGTGCCACGAGCAGTACTTC
j_call: TRBJ2-4; v_call: TRBV11-2; d_call: -; clone_size: many; cdr3_aa: CASSPAGRGDIQYF; cdr3_nt: TGTGCCAGCAGCCCCGCAGGCAGGGGAGACATTCAGTACTTC
j_call: TRBJ2-1; v_call: TRBV7-2; d_call: TRBD2; clone_size: -; cdr3_aa: CASSALAGGRNEQFF; cdr3_nt: TGTGCCAGCAGCGCACTAGCGGGGGGGCGCAATGAGCAGTTCTTC
j_call: TRBJ2-3; v_call: TRBV11-1; d_call: TRBD1; clone_size: -; cdr3_aa: CASSLIPGQGADTQYF; cdr3_nt: TGTGCCAGCAGCTTAATCCCAGGACAGGGGGCAGATACGCAGTATTTT
j_call: TRBJ1-1; v_call: TRBV6-2/TRBV6-3; d_call: -; clone_size: many; cdr3_aa: CASSSTKAQGRVNTEAFF; cdr3_nt: TGTGCCAGCAGTTCGACGAAAGCTCAGGGCAGGGTGAACACTGAAGCTTTCTTT
j_call: TRBJ2-2; v_call: TRBV27; d_call: -; clone_size: many; cdr3_aa: CASSTPPDNTGELFF; cdr3_nt: TGTGCCAGCAGTACACCCCCCGATAACACCGGGGAGCTGTTTTTT